The TCR beta chain under discussion was sequenced for a study of cytomegalovirus exposure and HLA in healthy donors. Study in general: The Caucasian-associated ancestry cluster held about 80% of a few hundred genotyped donors. General study findings and limits: In a later analysis, most CMV-associated TCR beta chains appeared HLA-restricted. Exclusion as indistinguishable affected some V segments, including TRBV6-2 and TRBV6-3. In a later analysis, at a false discovery rate of 0.05, approximately 16,000 TCR beta sequences were associated with HLA alleles.

The count of this clone is one. Its antigen is currently unknown. The CDR3 runs to 15 residues. Germline values: CDR1 SGHDT, CDR2 YYEEEE. V shed 4 bases and J 3 bases; nucleotides not matched to a gene: 6. PCR used 60 Vbeta primers and 13 Jbeta primers. Assay: immunoSEQ multiplex PCR; the TCRdb copy retains only in-frame clones and omits some. The sample has about 200,000 clones; around 80% are singletons. The specimen sequenced was PBMCs. The rearrangement links TRBV5-6 to TRBJ2-7; TRBD2 agrees at 11 bases. This clonotype was sampled from a woman aged 40 to 55 in good health and CMV-seronegative. CDR3 sequence: CASSVTSGTRYEQYF. As DNA, the CDR3 is TGTGCCAGCAGCGTGACTAGCGGGACTCGCTACGAGCAGTACTTC.